This TCR beta chain is from a study of T-cell memory formation after mild COVID-19. The overall study: Most TCR clusters belonged to a single donor.

TCRdb itself ran the 5' RACE reads through MiXCR, one entry per CDR3 protein. The sample lists 150,000 to 200,000 distinct CDR3 sequences; approximately 14% were seen once. The study, taken as a whole, reports: Confirmation was lacking for SARS-CoV-2 specificity of second-wave clones that peaked on day 37.

This clonotype has more than one count but fewer than ten. Its antigen remains unknown. Germline CDR1 SGHVS, CDR2 FQNEAQ. The V segment lost 3 bases and the J segment 1 base; nucleotides outside the gene matches: 18. CDR3 length: 19 amino acids. The V and J genes are TRBV7-8 and TRBJ2-7; 7 nucleotides line up with TRBD2. The sample was PBMCs or a T cell subset sorted from them (not recorded which). This TCR derives from an adult woman who had mild COVID-19 (a few samples of this study predate the infection). Cell type and time point are not known. CDR3 sequence reads: CASSFVFGGRASVSYEQYF. The CDR3 region has the DNA TGTGCCAGCAGCTTCGTTTTCGGGGGGAGGGCCTCAGTATCCTACGAGCAGTACTTC.